This T cell receptor (beta chain) was documented in a study of regulatory T cells in long-lasting Graves disease. This CDR3 spans 16 amino acids. With V trimmed by 5 bases and J by 2 bases, 12 bases remained unmatched. Germline V lookup: CDR1 DFQATT, CDR2 SNEGSKA (reference sequence). Described time point: newly diagnosed GD, antithyroid drugs for less than 3 months. PBMC-derived RNA was used for the TCR library. Library construction for TCR beta used iRepertoire HTBI primers and Arm-PCR of CDR3 regions. Original handling: Across all samples, approximately 64 TRBV segments and 15 or so TRBJ segments were identified. TCRdb ran MiXCR on the multiplex PCR reads and lists one entry per CDR3 protein. The authors' filters were not applied to this entry. The sample lists about 540,000 distinct CDR3 sequences, roughly 14% seen once, with 10% in the top ten. This sample also appeared in a second study, on T cells in Graves' hyperthyroidism and ophthalmopathy. That source adds: Lactation, pregnancy, other autoimmune disease or uncontrolled infection excluded patients.

This TCR derives from a man aged 25-45 years with Graves disease. The input for sequencing was peripheral blood mononuclear cells (PBMCs), taken at new diagnosis, from a patient treated with antithyroid drugs. The V and J genes are TRBV20-1 and TRBJ2-3; TRBD2 matches at 8 bases. The chain's CDR3 is CSAPSGGGVYTDTQYF. The DNA for the CDR3 is TGCAGTGCTCCCTCGGGAGGGGGGGTGTACACAGATACGCAGTATTTT.